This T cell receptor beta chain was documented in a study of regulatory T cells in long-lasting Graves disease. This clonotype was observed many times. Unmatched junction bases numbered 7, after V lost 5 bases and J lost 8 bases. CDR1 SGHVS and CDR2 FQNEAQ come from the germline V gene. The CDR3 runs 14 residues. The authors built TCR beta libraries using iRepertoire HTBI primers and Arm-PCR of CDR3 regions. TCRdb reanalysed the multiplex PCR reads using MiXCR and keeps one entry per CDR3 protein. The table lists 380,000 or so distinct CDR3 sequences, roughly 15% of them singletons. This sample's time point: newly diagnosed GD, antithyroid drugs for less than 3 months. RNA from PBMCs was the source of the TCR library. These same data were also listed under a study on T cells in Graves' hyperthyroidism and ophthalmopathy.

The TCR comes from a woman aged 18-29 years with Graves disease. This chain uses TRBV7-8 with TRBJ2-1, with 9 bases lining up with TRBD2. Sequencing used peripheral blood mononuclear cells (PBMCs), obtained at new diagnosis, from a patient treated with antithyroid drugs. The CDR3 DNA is TGTGCCAGCAGCCGACCGGGACTAGCCTATGAGCAGTTCTTC. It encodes CASSRPGLAYEQFF.